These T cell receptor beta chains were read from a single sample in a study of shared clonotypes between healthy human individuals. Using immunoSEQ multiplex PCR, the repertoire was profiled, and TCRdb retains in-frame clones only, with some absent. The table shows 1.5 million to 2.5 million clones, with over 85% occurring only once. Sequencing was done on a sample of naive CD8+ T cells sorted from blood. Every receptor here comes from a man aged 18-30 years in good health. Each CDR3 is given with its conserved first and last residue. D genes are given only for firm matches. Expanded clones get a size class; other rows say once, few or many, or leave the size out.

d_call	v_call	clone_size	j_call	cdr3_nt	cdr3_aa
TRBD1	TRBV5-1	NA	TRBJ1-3	TGCGCCAGCAGCTCCCAGGGACAGGGGCAAGGGCCTGGAAACACCATATATTTT	CASSSQGQGQGPGNTIYF
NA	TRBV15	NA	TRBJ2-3	TGTGCCACCAGCAGAGATGTTATAGATACGCAGTATTTT	CATSRDVIDTQYF
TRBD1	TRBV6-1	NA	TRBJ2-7	TGTGCCAGCAGTGAAACCGGGACAGAACTCGAGCAGTACTTC	CASSETGTELEQYF
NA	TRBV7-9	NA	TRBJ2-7	TGTGCCAGCAGCTTAAGTTCGCACGAGCAGTACTTC	CASSLSSHEQYF
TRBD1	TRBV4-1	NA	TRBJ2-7	TGCGCCAGCAGCCAAGTCGGACAGGGGTTCTCCTACGAGCAGTACTTC	CASSQVGQGFSYEQYF
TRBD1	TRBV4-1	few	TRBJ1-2	TGCGCCAGCAGCCAAGATCGGACAGGGGATTATGGCTACACCTTC	CASSQDRTGDYGYTF
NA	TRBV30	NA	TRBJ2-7	TGTGCCTGGGGGGACGGAACCTACGAGCAGTACTTC	CAWGDGTYEQYF
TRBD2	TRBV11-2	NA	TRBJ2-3	TGTGCCAGCAGCTTATCCCTAGCGGGGTTTCTCACAGATACGCAGTATTTT	CASSLSLAGFLTDTQYF
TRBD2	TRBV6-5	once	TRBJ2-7	TGTGCCAGCAGTTATGGGGAGGGTTACGAGCAGTACTTC	CASSYGEGYEQYF
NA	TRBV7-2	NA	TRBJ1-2	TGTGCCAGCAGCTTAGGCCAGGGAGTTAACTATGGCTACACCTTC	CASSLGQGVNYGYTF
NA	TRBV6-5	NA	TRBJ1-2	TGTGCCAGCAGTCTTGCCGGAGTGGGTGGCTACACCTTC	CASSLAGVGGYTF
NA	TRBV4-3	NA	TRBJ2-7	TGCGCCAGCAGCCGAGGGATCGGCTACGAGCAGTACTTC	CASSRGIGYEQYF
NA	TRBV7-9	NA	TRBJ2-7	TGTGCCAGCAGCTTAGAGGGTTGGTACGAGCAGTACTTC	CASSLEGWYEQYF
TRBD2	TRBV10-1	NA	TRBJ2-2	TGCGCCAGCAGTGGTGGCGCGGGAGGGCCTAGGGAGCTGTTTTTT	CASSGGAGGPRELFF
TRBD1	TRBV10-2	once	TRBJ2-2	TGCGCCAGCAGAGCAGGGGGCCCCGGGGAGCTGTTTTTT	CASRAGGPGELFF
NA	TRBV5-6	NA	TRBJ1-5	TGTGCCAGCAGCTTGACAGGGTATCTCAATCAGCCCCAGCATTTT	CASSLTGYLNQPQHF
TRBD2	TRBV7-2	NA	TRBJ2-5	TGTGCCAGCAGCTTACGGGGAGGGAGAGAGACCCAGTACTTC	CASSLRGGRETQYF
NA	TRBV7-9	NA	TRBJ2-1	TGTGCCAGCAAGGTGGCTGGGCAATCCCATGAGCAGTTCTTC	CASKVAGQSHEQFF
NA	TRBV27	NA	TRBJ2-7	TGTGCCAGCAGTTTACAGGGGTCTTACGAGCAGTACTTC	CASSLQGSYEQYF
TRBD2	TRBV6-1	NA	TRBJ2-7	TGTGCCAGCAGTGATGGGGAGGGACCCTACGAGCAGTACTTC	CASSDGEGPYEQYF
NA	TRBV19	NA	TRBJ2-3	TGTGCCAGCCGGGACCACCGCACAGATACGCAGTATTTT	CASRDHRTDTQYF
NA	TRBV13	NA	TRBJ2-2	TGTGCCAGCAGCCCTCAAGGGGACAACGGGGAGCTGTTTTTT	CASSPQGDNGELFF
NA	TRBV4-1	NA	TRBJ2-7	TGCGCCAGCAGCCCCAGGACGAGCTCCTACGAGCAGTACTTC	CASSPRTSSYEQYF
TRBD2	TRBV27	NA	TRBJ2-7	TGTGCCAGCAGCCCCATAGCGGGGCCCTCCTACGAGCAGTACTTC	CASSPIAGPSYEQYF
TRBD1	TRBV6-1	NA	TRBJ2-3	TGTGCCAGCAGTGAGGGACAGGGATGGAACACAGATACGCAGTATTTT	CASSEGQGWNTDTQYF
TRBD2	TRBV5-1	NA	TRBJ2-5	TGCGCCAGCAGCTTGGTGCCTAGCGGGAGCCGGGAGACCCAGTACTTC	CASSLVPSGSRETQYF
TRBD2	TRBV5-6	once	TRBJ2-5	TGTGCCAGCAGCTGGGGGACTAGCGGGGAAGAGACCCAGTACTTC	CASSWGTSGEETQYF
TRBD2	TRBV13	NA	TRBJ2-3	TGTGCCAGCAGCCAGGGACTAGCGGGGGTCACAGATACGCAGTATTTT	CASSQGLAGVTDTQYF
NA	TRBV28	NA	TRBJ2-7	TGTGCCAGCAGTTTATTCGGGAGATCCGACGAGCAGTACTTC	CASSLFGRSDEQYF
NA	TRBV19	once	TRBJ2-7	TGTGCCAGTAGTCCCTTCGGGGGAGGTTACGAGCAGTACTTC	CASSPFGGGYEQYF
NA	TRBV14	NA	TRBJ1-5	TGTGCCAGCAGTCGAGACGGCAATCAGCCCCAGCATTTT	CASSRDGNQPQHF
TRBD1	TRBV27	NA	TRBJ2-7	TGTGCCAGCAGACCGAGCGCCGGGACAGCCCTCTACGAGCAGTACTTC	CASRPSAGTALYEQYF
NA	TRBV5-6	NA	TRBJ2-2	TGTGCCAGCAGCCCTACAGGGGGAGGGGACGGGGAGCTGTTTTTT	CASSPTGGGDGELFF
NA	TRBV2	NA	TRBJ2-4	TGTGCCAGCAGTTATAAATCCGGGCTGGGAGCCAAAAACATTCAGTACTTC	CASSYKSGLGAKNIQYF
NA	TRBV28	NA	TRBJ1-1	TGTGCCAGCAGCCCAACCCGCACTGAAGCTTTCTTT	CASSPTRTEAFF
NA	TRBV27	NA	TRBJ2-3	TGTGCCAGCAGTTTTGGGAGCCCGAATACGCAGTATTTT	CASSFGSPNTQYF
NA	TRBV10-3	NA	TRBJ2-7	TGTGCCATCAGTGAGTTTGATAGCTCCTACGAGCAGTACTTC	CAISEFDSSYEQYF
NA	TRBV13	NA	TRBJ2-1	TGTGCCAGCAGCGGCACAGGGTTGAATGAGCAGTTCTTC	CASSGTGLNEQFF
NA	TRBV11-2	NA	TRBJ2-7	TGTGCCAGCAGTTTGGACAGCTACGAGCAGTACTTC	CASSLDSYEQYF
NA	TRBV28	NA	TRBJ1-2	TGTGCCAGCAGTTTATCAGGCAGAAGTAACTATGGCTACACCTTC	CASSLSGRSNYGYTF
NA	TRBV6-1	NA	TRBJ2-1	TGTGCCAGCACTAGAGGGGGGCCCAATGAGCAGTTCTTC	CASTRGGPNEQFF
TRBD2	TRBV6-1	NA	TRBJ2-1	TGTGCCAGCAGTGAAGTAGCGGGGGGGCTTAATGATGAGCAGTTCTTC	CASSEVAGGLNDEQFF
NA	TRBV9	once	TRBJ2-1	TGTGCCAGCAGTGGAGTTTCAATCGAGCAGTTCTTC	CASSGVSIEQFF
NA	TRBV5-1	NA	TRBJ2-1	TGCGCCAGCAGCGTTAGCGGACTCAATGAGCAGTTCTTC	CASSVSGLNEQFF
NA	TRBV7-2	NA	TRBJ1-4	TGTGCCAGCAGCTTAGACGGGGTTTGGGAAAAACTGTTTTTT	CASSLDGVWEKLFF
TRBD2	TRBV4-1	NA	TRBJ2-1	TGCGCCAGCAGCTATAGCGGGGGGGCCTTTGAGCAGTTCTTC	CASSYSGGAFEQFF
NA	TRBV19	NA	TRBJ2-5	TGTGCCAGTAGTACCATCTCACACCAAGAGACCCAGTACTTC	CASSTISHQETQYF
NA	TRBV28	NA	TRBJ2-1	TGTGCCAGCAGTCTCCCCTCCGGGGCTAGGATGCTCTTC	CASSLPSGARMLF
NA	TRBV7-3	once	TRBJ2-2	TGTGCCAGCAGGCAAGAAGGGGCGAACAGGGAGCTGTTTTTT	CASRQEGANRELFF
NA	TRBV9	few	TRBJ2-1	TGTGCCAGCAGCGTGGCGGCCAGGAATGAGCAGTTCTTC	CASSVAARNEQFF
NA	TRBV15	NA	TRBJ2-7	TGTGCCACCAGCAGAGATGGGTCCACCTACGAGCAGTACTTC	CATSRDGSTYEQYF
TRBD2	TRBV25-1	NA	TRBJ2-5	TGTGCCAGCTCCCTAGCGGAGTGGGAGACCCAGTACTTC	CASSLAEWETQYF
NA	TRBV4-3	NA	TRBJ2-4	TGCGCCAGCAGCCCTCAAGGGGAAAACATTCAGTACTTC	CASSPQGENIQYF